This T cell receptor (beta chain) originates from a study of shared clonotypes between healthy human individuals. Study details: Ranging from 18 to 49 in age, donors were two women and a few men. Study-wide results and limits: A handful of donors showed sharing of around 5.3% of naive CD4 clonotypes. Compared with clonotypes that all four donors shared, non-shared clonotypes had lower generation probabilities.

As concerns this clone: Its specificity is not known.

On sorted subsets, replicate PCRs used about 200 ng DNA, or 31,000 or so T cell genomes. Sequenced by immunoSEQ multiplex PCR; TCRdb stores in-frame clones only, minus some. The data hold about 1.5 million clones, with about 96% observed a single time. CDR3 size: 13 residues. The V gene lost 1 base and the J gene lost 11 bases, with 12 bases spanning the gap. In germline, CDR1 is MNHEY, CDR2 SVGAGI. Sequencing was carried out using naive CD4+ T cells sorted from blood. Subset specified: CD45RA+ positively selected. The J gene is TRBJ1-5, the V gene TRBV6-5; no definite D call. The receptor comes from a man younger than 45 in good health. The CDR3 region is CASSYLQGGSQHF. As DNA, the CDR3 is TGTGCCAGCAGTTACTTACAAGGAGGGTCCCAGCATTTT.